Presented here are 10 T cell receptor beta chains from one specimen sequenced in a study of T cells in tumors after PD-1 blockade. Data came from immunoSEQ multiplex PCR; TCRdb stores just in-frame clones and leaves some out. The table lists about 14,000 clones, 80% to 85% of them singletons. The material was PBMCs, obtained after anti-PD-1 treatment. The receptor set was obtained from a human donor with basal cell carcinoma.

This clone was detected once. The CDR3 DNA reads as TGTGCCAGCAGCCAAGGGGGGTACAGTTTTAACTATGGCTACACCTTC. It encodes CASSQGGYSFNYGYTF. V usage is TRBV3-1 (or the pseudogene TRBV3-2) and J usage is TRBJ1-2, with D tentatively TRBD1 (5 bases). Deletions cut 1 base from V and 1 base from J, with 13 bases between. Germline V lookup: CDR1 LGHDT, CDR2 YNNKEL (reference sequence). CDR3 length: 16 amino acids.

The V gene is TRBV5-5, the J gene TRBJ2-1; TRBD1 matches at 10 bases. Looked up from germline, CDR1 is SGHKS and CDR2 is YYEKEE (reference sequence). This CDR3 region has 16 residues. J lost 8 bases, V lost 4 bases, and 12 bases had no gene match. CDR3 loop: CASSLLDRGRRDEQFF. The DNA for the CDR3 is TGTGCCAGCAGCCTCCTTGACAGGGGGCGCCGGGATGAGCAGTTCTTC.

Here the CDR3 reads CASSSQPNTEAFF. The CDR3 DNA reads TGCGCCAGCAGCTCGCAGCCGAACACTGAAGCTTTCTTT. The V gene is TRBV5-1, the J gene TRBJ1-1; D gene unclear. The germline gives CDR1 SGHRS, CDR2 YFSETQ. CDR3 length: 13 amino acids. The V gene lost 3 bases and the J gene lost 1 base, with 7 bases spanning the gap.

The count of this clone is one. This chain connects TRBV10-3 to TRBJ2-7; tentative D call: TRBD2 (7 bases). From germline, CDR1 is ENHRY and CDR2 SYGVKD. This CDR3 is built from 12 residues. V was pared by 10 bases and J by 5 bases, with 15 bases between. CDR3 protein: CASTPGGNEQYF. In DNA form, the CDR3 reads TGTGCCAGCACCCCGGGGGGCAACGAGCAGTACTTC.

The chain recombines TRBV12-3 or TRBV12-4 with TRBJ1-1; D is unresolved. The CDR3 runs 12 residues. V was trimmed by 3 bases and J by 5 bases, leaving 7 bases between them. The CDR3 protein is CASSFWGTEAFF. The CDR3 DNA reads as TGTGCCAGCAGTTTTTGGGGAACTGAAGCTTTCTTT.

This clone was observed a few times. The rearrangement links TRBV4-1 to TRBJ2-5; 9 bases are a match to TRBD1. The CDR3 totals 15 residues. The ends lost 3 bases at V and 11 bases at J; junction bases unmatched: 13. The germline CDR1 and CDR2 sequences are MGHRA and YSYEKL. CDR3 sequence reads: CASSQAGQGLRRQYF. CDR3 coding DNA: TGCGCCAGCAGCCAGGCGGGACAGGGCCTCAGGAGACAGTACTTC.

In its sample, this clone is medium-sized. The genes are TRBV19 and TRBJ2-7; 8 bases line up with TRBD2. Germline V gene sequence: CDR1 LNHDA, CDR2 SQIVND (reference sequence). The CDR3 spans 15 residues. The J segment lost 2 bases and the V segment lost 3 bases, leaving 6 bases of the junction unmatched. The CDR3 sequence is CASSMRRGGTYEQYF. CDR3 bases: TGTGCCAGTAGTATGCGACGGGGGGGTACCTACGAGCAGTACTTC.

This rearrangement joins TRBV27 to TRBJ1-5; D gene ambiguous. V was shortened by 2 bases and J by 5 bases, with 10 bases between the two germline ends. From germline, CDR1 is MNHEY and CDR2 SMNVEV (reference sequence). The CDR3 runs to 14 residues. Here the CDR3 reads CASSLGGFDQPQHF. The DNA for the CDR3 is TGTGCCAGCAGTTTAGGAGGGTTCGATCAGCCCCAGCATTTT.

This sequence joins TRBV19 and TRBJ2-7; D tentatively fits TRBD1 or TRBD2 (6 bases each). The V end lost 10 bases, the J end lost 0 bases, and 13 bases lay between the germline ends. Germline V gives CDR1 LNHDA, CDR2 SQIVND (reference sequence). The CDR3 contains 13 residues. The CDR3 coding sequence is TGTGCCACCTCACAGGGACTCTCCTACGAGCAGTACTTC. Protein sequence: CATSQGLSYEQYF.

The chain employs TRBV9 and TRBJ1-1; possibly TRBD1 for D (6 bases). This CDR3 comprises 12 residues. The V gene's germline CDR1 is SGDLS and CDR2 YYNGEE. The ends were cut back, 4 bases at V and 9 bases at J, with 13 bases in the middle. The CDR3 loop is CASSQPRGQAFF. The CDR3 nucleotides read TGTGCCAGCAGCCAACCCCGGGGGCAAGCTTTCTTT.